This T cell receptor (beta chain) was retrieved from a study of vaccination and CD4 T cells after COVID-19. Study as a whole: The cells in question were stimulated using overlapping spike peptides derived from SARS-CoV-2, HCoV-NL63, HCoV-OC43 and HCoV-229E.

This clonotype came up a few times. No antigen is known for it. V lost 3 bases to trimming and J lost 4 bases; unmatched junction nucleotides: 8. Germline values: CDR1 SGHTA, CDR2 FQGNSA. The CDR3 runs 15 residues. The treatment: roughly ten-day PBMC culture with coronavirus spike peptide pools or control peptides (ViraFEST assay). An Oncomine TCR Beta short-read assay was used to sequence the DNA from cultured CD4+ T cells. A single record per CDR3 protein comes from TCRdb applying MiXCR to the PCR reads. The table records 15,000 to 20,000 distinct CDR3 sequences, around 50% of them present only once.

The source of this sequence is a human donor who had recovered from COVID-19. Sequencing input: CD4+ T cells from blood, cultured in vitro. The chain employs TRBV7-2 and TRBJ1-2, with 7 bases that match TRBD1. The CDR3 loop is CASSLVGGGRYGYTF. The CDR3 nucleotides read TGTGCCAGCAGCTTGGTAGGGGGCGGACGCTATGGCTACACCTTC.